These T cell receptor beta chains were read from a single sample in a study of OX40 agonist ivuxolimab in advanced cancers. The repertoire was sequenced with immunoSEQ multiplex PCR; TCRdb's copy has only in-frame clones and lacks some. This sample has about 86,000 clones, with roughly 90% found just once. The sample consisted of CD4+ or CD8+ T cells sorted from blood, taken in a trial of the OX40 agonist ivuxolimab. The receptors come from an adult with an advanced solid tumor such as melanoma, head and neck, liver or kidney cancer. Both conserved end residues are part of each CDR3. The order of the fields is D gene, V gene, J gene, clone size, CDR3 protein, CDR3 DNA. D genes are given only for firm matches. Rows may omit the clone size; those that give it use once, few, many or a size class.

D: -
V: TRBV19
J: TRBJ1-1
size: -
CDR3: CASSIPGTNPFF
DNA: TGTGCCAGTAGTATACCCGGGACAAATCCTTTCTTT

D: -
V: TRBV6-6
J: TRBJ2-7
size: -
CDR3: CASSYSDKSKEQYF
DNA: TGTGCCAGCAGTTATTCGGACAAGTCTAAGGAGCAGTACTTC

D: -
V: TRBV7-9
J: TRBJ2-5
size: -
CDR3: CASSSNGGLVIQETQYF
DNA: TGTGCCAGCAGCTCAAACGGGGGTTTGGTGATCCAAGAGACCCAGTACTTC

D: -
V: TRBV19
J: TRBJ1-5
size: -
CDR3: CASLARGAGQPQHF
DNA: TGTGCCAGCCTGGCGAGGGGGGCGGGTCAGCCCCAGCATTTT

D: -
V: TRBV28
J: TRBJ1-1
size: -
CDR3: CASSLSVVGVATEAFF
DNA: TGTGCCAGCAGTTTATCGGTTGTGGGGGTAGCCACTGAAGCTTTCTTT

D: -
V: TRBV5-1
J: TRBJ2-2
size: -
CDR3: CASSSQGNTGELFF
DNA: TGCGCCAGCAGCTCGCAGGGGAACACCGGGGAGCTGTTTTTT

D: TRBD2
V: TRBV4-1
J: TRBJ2-4
size: -
CDR3: CASSQGTLGLAQNIQYF
DNA: TGCGCCAGCAGCCAAGGGACATTGGGACTAGCCCAAAACATTCAGTACTTC

D: -
V: TRBV10-2
J: TRBJ2-7
size: -
CDR3: CATMGPGLYYEQYF
DNA: TGCGCCACAATGGGGCCCGGGCTTTACTACGAGCAGTACTTC

D: -
V: TRBV9
J: TRBJ2-7
size: -
CDR3: CASSGGPFYEQYF
DNA: TGTGCCAGCAGCGGAGGACCCTTCTACGAGCAGTACTTC

D: -
V: TRBV5-1
J: TRBJ2-2
size: -
CDR3: CASSPMTGSGELFF
DNA: TGCGCCAGCAGCCCGATGACAGGATCCGGGGAGCTGTTTTTT

D: -
V: TRBV7-9
J: TRBJ1-1
size: -
CDR3: CASSLEGNTEAFF
DNA: TGTGCCAGCAGCTTAGAAGGGAACACTGAAGCTTTCTTT

D: TRBD1
V: TRBV30
J: TRBJ2-2
size: -
CDR3: CAWRTTGVNTGELFF
DNA: TGTGCCTGGAGGACGACAGGGGTAAACACCGGGGAGCTGTTTTTT

D: -
V: TRBV27
J: TRBJ2-7
size: -
CDR3: CASSPNSGEQYF
DNA: TGTGCCAGCAGTCCAAATTCAGGAGAGCAGTACTTC

D: TRBD2
V: TRBV5-1
J: TRBJ2-3
size: -
CDR3: CASSSRLAGGSTDTQYF
DNA: TGCGCCAGCAGCTCCCGGCTAGCGGGAGGAAGCACAGATACGCAGTATTTT

D: -
V: TRBV7-6
J: TRBJ2-7
size: -
CDR3: CASSFRDTYYEQYF
DNA: TGTGCCAGCAGCTTTCGGGACACATACTACGAGCAGTACTTC

D: -
V: TRBV9
J: TRBJ2-7
size: -
CDR3: CASSAQGLPLSEQYF
DNA: TGTGCCAGCAGCGCCCAGGGACTTCCTCTCTCCGAGCAGTACTTC

D: TRBD2
V: TRBV19
J: TRBJ2-1
size: -
CDR3: CASTSGGRGNEQFF
DNA: TGTGCCAGTACCTCCGGCGGGAGAGGGAATGAGCAGTTCTTC

D: -
V: TRBV6-1
J: TRBJ1-2
size: -
CDR3: CASSKADFYYGYTF
DNA: TGTGCCAGCAGTAAAGCCGACTTTTACTATGGCTACACCTTC

D: -
V: TRBV19
J: TRBJ2-1
size: -
CDR3: CASSIGSWGPFNEQFF
DNA: TGTGCCAGTAGTATAGGAAGTTGGGGGCCTTTCAACGAGCAGTTCTTC

D: -
V: TRBV5-8
J: TRBJ2-6
size: -
CDR3: CASSSPLGVNNVLTF
DNA: TGTGCCAGCAGCTCACCCTTAGGGGTCAACAACGTCCTGACTTTC

D: -
V: TRBV5-1
J: TRBJ2-3
size: -
CDR3: CASKKMASNTDTQYF
DNA: TGCGCCAGCAAAAAAATGGCGTCAAACACAGATACGCAGTATTTT

D: -
V: TRBV6-6
J: TRBJ2-1
size: -
CDR3: CASSRMYEQFF
DNA: TGTGCCAGCAGTCGGATGTATGAGCAGTTCTTC

D: -
V: TRBV28
J: TRBJ2-2
size: -
CDR3: CASSFRPGRPNTGELFF
DNA: TGTGCCAGCAGTTTCCGACCCGGGCGGCCTAACACCGGGGAGCTGTTTTTT

D: -
V: TRBV6-5
J: TRBJ1-4
size: -
CDR3: CATTEELFF
DNA: TGTGCCACCACGGAGGAACTGTTTTTT

D: TRBD1
V: TRBV2
J: TRBJ1-5
size: -
CDR3: CASRATGGFNQPQHF
DNA: TGTGCCAGCAGGGCTACAGGGGGCTTCAATCAGCCCCAGCATTTT

D: TRBD2
V: TRBV6-4
J: TRBJ2-1
size: -
CDR3: CASKEEGGLNNEQFF
DNA: TGTGCCAGCAAGGAAGAGGGAGGGCTTAACAATGAGCAGTTCTTC

D: TRBD2
V: TRBV6-4
J: TRBJ2-1
size: -
CDR3: CASSVGEGPTGEQFF
DNA: TGTGCCAGCAGTGTCGGGGAGGGTCCCACGGGGGAGCAGTTCTTC

D: -
V: TRBV7-2
J: TRBJ2-7
size: once
CDR3: CASSSGTASREQYF
DNA: TGTGCCAGCAGTTCAGGGACGGCCTCTCGCGAGCAGTACTTC

D: TRBD1
V: TRBV9
J: TRBJ1-3
size: -
CDR3: CASSTSGTGPIYF
DNA: TGTGCCAGCAGCACCTCCGGGACAGGGCCCATATATTTT

D: -
V: TRBV5-5
J: TRBJ2-3
size: -
CDR3: CASSLSGGASRTDTQYF
DNA: TGTGCCAGCAGCTTGTCGGGGGGCGCTTCCCGTACAGATACGCAGTATTTT

D: -
V: TRBV5-1
J: TRBJ2-2
size: -
CDR3: CASSPTTLNTGELFF
DNA: TGCGCCAGCAGCCCGACTACTCTGAACACCGGGGAGCTGTTTTTT

D: TRBD1
V: TRBV6-6
J: TRBJ2-5
size: few
CDR3: CASRGTVQETQYF
DNA: TGTGCCAGCAGAGGGACAGTACAAGAGACCCAGTACTTC

D: TRBD2
V: TRBV30
J: TRBJ2-3
size: -
CDR3: CAWRYAGETDTQYF
DNA: TGTGCCTGGAGATATGCGGGAGAAACAGATACGCAGTATTTT

D: -
V: TRBV6-5
J: TRBJ1-1
size: -
CDR3: CASSTPGDPKAFF
DNA: TGTGCCAGCAGTACCCCGGGAGATCCGAAAGCTTTCTTT

D: -
V: TRBV10-3
J: TRBJ1-5
size: -
CDR3: CAISESVDTSNQPQHF
DNA: TGTGCCATCAGTGAGTCGGTAGATACTAGCAATCAGCCCCAGCATTTT

D: -
V: TRBV30
J: TRBJ1-5
size: -
CDR3: CAWSVNSNQPQHF
DNA: TGTGCCTGGAGTGTTAATAGCAATCAGCCCCAGCATTTT

D: TRBD2
V: TRBV19
J: TRBJ2-3
size: -
CDR3: CASSIGSGNGKDTQYF
DNA: TGTGCCAGTAGTATAGGTAGCGGGAACGGGAAAGATACGCAGTATTTT

D: -
V: TRBV29-1
J: TRBJ1-2
size: -
CDR3: CSVGEGHGYTF
DNA: TGCAGCGTTGGTGAGGGACATGGCTACACCTTC

D: -
V: TRBV19
J: TRBJ1-1
size: -
CDR3: CASSLVNTEAFF
DNA: TGTGCCAGTAGTCTGGTGAACACTGAAGCTTTCTTT

D: TRBD2
V: TRBV7-8
J: TRBJ2-2
size: -
CDR3: CASRILAANTGELFF
DNA: TGTGCCAGCAGAATACTAGCGGCAAACACCGGGGAGCTGTTTTTT

D: TRBD2
V: TRBV5-1
J: TRBJ2-5
size: -
CDR3: CASTSSGISETQYF
DNA: TGCGCCAGCACGAGTAGCGGGATTTCGGAGACCCAGTACTTC

D: TRBD2
V: TRBV7-8
J: TRBJ2-1
size: -
CDR3: CASSLEAGGPGDEQFF
DNA: TGTGCCAGCAGCTTAGAAGCGGGAGGGCCGGGGGATGAGCAGTTCTTC